These 14 T cell receptor beta chains were sequenced from one sample in a study of shared clonotypes between healthy human individuals. Profiled with immunoSEQ multiplex PCR; TCRdb holds only in-frame clones, not every one. The sample includes some 2,100,000 clones, approximately 94% of them seen just once. The sample was naive CD4+ T cells sorted from blood. Subset here: CD45RA+ positively selected. These receptor sequences come from a man younger than 35 in good health.

About this clone: Additional DNA sequences in this sample encode the identical CDR3. This CDR3 is CASSLLGSQETQYF. CDR3 coding DNA: TGCGCCAGCAGCTTGCTGGGCAGCCAAGAGACCCAGTACTTC. The chain employs TRBV5-1 and TRBJ2-5; D is unclear. CDR3 length equals 14 residues. With 1 base removed from V and 1 base from J, the gap between germline ends came to 8 bases. The germline V gene has CDR1 SGHRS and CDR2 YFSETQ.

The J gene is TRBJ1-1, the V gene TRBV4-1, with D uncertain. The V end was cut by 2 bases, the J end by 6 bases, with 13 bases between. There are 14 residues in the CDR3. Germline CDR1 reads MGHRA; CDR2 reads YSYEKL. CDR3 in DNA: TGCGCCAGCAGCCAACTCATCGTGGGTTCTGAAGCTTTCTTT. Protein: CASSQLIVGSEAFF.

The V call is TRBV9, the J call TRBJ2-3; D gene uncertain. The V end was cut by 0 bases, the J end by 1 base, with 9 bases between. CDR3 length: 15 residues. From germline, CDR1 is SGDLS and CDR2 YYNGEE. The CDR3 here is CASSVAPSGTDTQYF. For the CDR3, the DNA is TGTGCCAGCAGCGTAGCACCTAGTGGCACAGATACGCAGTATTTT.

The gene calls are TRBV5-6 and TRBJ2-5; 12 nucleotides agree with TRBD2. Germline CDR1 SGHDT, CDR2 YYEEEE. The CDR3 is 15 amino acids. V was pared by 4 bases and J by 3 bases, with 4 bases of the junction left unmatched. The CDR3 coding sequence is TGTGCCAGCAGCCGACTAGCGGGGGCCAAAGAGACCCAGTACTTC. This gives the protein CASSRLAGAKETQYF.

This clone has a single count. V gene TRBV5-1 combines with J gene TRBJ2-3; D may match TRBD1 or TRBD2 (5 bases each). The CDR3 covers 14 residues. Germline lookup yields CDR1 SGHRS and CDR2 YFSETQ. Trimming cost V 2 bases and J 11 bases, with 18 bases left between them. The CDR3 is CASSLNTVGDVQYF. CDR3 in DNA: TGCGCCAGCAGCTTAAATACTGTGGGGGACGTGCAGTATTTT.

This clone was recorded once. The V call is TRBV9, the J call TRBJ2-2, with TRBD1 matching over 7 bases. Germline V gives CDR1 SGDLS, CDR2 YYNGEE. The CDR3 runs to 16 residues. V lost 3 bases and J lost 2; bases outside the gene matches: 7. The DNA of the CDR3 is TGTGCCAGCAGCGCAAAGGGGGCTGGTAACACCGGGGAGCTGTTTTTT. Translating gives CASSAKGAGNTGELFF.

The chain joins TRBV4-2 to TRBJ1-5, with 7 bases that match TRBD1. CDR1 is LGHNA and CDR2 is YNFKEQ in the germline V gene. CDR3 length: 15 amino acids. J lost 3 bases, V lost 3 bases, and 5 bases had no gene match. The CDR3 region is CASSQDDRANQPQHF. In nucleotides, the CDR3 is TGTGCCAGCAGCCAGGATGACAGGGCCAATCAGCCCCAGCATTTT.

V and J are TRBV18 and TRBJ2-7, with D maybe TRBD1 (6 bases). The CDR3 is made up of 15 amino acids. Deletions cut 4 bases from V and 5 bases from J, with 18 bases between. In germline, CDR1 is KGHSH, CDR2 LQKENI. The CDR3 is CASSLSQGRTHEQYF. The CDR3, as DNA: TGTGCCAGCTCACTTTCACAGGGAAGGACGCACGAGCAGTACTTC.

To note about this clone: The same CDR3 is also encoded by other DNA sequences in this sample. The CDR3 here is CASSPGLTDTQYF. In nucleotides, the CDR3 is TGTGCCAGCTCACCCGGTCTCACAGATACGCAGTATTTT. The rearrangement links TRBV18 to TRBJ2-3; D ambiguous. V was shortened by 3 bases and J by 2 bases, with 6 bases between the two germline ends. CDR3 length: 13 amino acids. The germline CDR1 and CDR2 sequences are KGHSH and LQKENI.

The gene calls are TRBV5-1 and TRBJ2-5, with TRBD2 matching over 13 bases. V shed 4 bases, J shed 7 bases, and the junction held 10 bases outside the gene matches. Per germline, CDR1 SGHRS and CDR2 YFSETQ. This CDR3 comprises 16 residues. The CDR3, as DNA: TGCGCCAGCAGCGCCGGGACTAGCGGGGCCTCGAGGACCCAGTACTTC. Its protein product is CASSAGTSGASRTQYF. Variable domain in full (rest from reference TRBV5-1 and TRBJ2-5): KAGVTQTPRYLIKTRGQQVTLSCSPISGHRSVSWYQQTPGQGLQFLFEYFSETQRNKGNFPGRFSGRQFSNSRSEMNVSTLELGDSALYLCASSAGTSGASRTQYFGPGTRLLVL.

V and J are TRBV6-5 and TRBJ1-6, with D possibly TRBD1 on 6 matching bases. The CDR3 has 15 amino acids. Looked up from germline, CDR1 is MNHEY and CDR2 is SVGAGI. Trimming shortened V by 10 bases and J by 8 bases, and 21 bases separated the two germline ends. The CDR3, as DNA: TGTGCCACGAAGGGGGGGGGATATATCTATTCACCCCTCCACTTT. Residues: CATKGGGYIYSPLHF.

The chain is built from TRBV2 and TRBJ2-1; D possibly corresponds to TRBD2 (5 bases). The V gene lost 2 bases and the J gene lost 0 bases, with 8 bases spanning the gap. The CDR3 extends over 15 amino acids. The germline CDR1 and CDR2 sequences are SNHLY and FYNNEI. For the CDR3, the DNA is TGTGCCAGCAGTGAATACGGGAACTCCTACAATGAGCAGTTCTTC. Translation: CASSEYGNSYNEQFF. Together with reference TRBV2 and TRBJ2-1, the CDR3 gives the full variable domain: EPEVTQTPSHQVTQMGQEVILRCVPISNHLYFYWYRQILGQKVEFLVSFYNNEISEKSEIFDDQFSVERPDGSNFTLKIRSTKLEDSAMYFCASSEYGNSYNEQFFGPGTRLTVL.

Worth noting for this clone: This CDR3 is also generated by other DNA sequences in the sample. This sequence joins TRBV5-1 and TRBJ1-2; 12 bases map to TRBD1. CDR1 and CDR2 from the germline V gene are SGHRS and YFSETQ. The CDR3 has 13 amino acids. Trimming cost V 4 bases and J 9 bases; bases outside gene matches: 4. The CDR3 sequence: CASSPGQGASYTF. DNA for the CDR3: TGCGCCAGCAGCCCGGGACAGGGGGCGAGCTACACCTTC.

The chain carries TRBV6-5 and TRBJ2-1; D possibly corresponds to TRBD2 (6 bases). The CDR3 runs 14 residues. The V end was cut by 5 bases, the J end by 5 bases, with 13 bases between. Looked up from germline, CDR1 is MNHEY and CDR2 is SVGAGI. CDR3 nucleotide sequence: TGTGCCAGCAGTAGAACCGGGACTCACAATGAGCAGTTCTTC. Amino acids: CASSRTGTHNEQFF.